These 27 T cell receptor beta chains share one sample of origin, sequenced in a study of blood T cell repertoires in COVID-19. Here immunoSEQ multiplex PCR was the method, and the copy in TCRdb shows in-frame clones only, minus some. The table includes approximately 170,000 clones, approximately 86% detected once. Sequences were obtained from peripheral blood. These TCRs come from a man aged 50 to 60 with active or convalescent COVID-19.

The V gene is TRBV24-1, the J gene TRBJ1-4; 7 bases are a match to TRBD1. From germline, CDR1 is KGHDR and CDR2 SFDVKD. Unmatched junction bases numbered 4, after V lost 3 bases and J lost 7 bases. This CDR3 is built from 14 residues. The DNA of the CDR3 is TGTGCCACCAGTGATACCCAGGGGGGTGAAAAACTGTTTTTT. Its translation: CATSDTQGGEKLFF.

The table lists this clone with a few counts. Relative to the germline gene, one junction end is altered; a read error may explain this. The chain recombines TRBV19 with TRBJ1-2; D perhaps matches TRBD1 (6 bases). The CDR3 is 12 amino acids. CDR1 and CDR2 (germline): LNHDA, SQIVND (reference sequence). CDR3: CASSIDRTLYLF. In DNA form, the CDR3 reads TGTGCCAGTAGCATCGACAGGACCCTCTACCTCTTC.

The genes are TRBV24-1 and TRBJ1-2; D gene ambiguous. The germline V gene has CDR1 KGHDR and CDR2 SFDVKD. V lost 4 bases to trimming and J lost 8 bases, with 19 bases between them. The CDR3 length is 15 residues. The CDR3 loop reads CATSEGGGSLGGYTF. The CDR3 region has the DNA TGTGCCACCAGTGAAGGCGGCGGGAGCCTGGGAGGCTACACCTTC.

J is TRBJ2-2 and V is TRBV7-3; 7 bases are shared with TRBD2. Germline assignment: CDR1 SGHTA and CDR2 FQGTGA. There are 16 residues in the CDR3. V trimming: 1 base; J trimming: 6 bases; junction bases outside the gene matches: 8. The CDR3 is CASSLIVGRVAGELFF. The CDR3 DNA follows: TGTGCCAGCAGCTTAATCGTGGGGAGGGTTGCCGGGGAGCTGTTTTTT.

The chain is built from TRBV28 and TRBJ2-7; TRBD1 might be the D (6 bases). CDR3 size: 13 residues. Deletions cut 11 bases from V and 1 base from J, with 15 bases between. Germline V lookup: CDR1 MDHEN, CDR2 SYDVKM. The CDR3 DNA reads TGTGCCTCTGGACAGTCCCCATCCTACGAGCAGTACTTC. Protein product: CASGQSPSYEQYF. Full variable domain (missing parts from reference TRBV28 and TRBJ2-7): DVKVTQSSRYLVKRTGEKVFLECVQDMDHENMFWYRQDPGLGLRLIYFSYDVKMKEKGDIPEGYSVSREKKERFSLILESASTNQTSMYLCASGQSPSYEQYFGPGTRLTVT.

This chain's CDR3 is CASTMPQGASDTGELFF. For the CDR3, the DNA is TGTGCCAGTACTATGCCGCAGGGGGCGTCGGACACCGGGGAGCTGTTTTTT. The chain couples TRBV19 to TRBJ2-2; 8 nucleotides agree with TRBD1. The CDR3 sequence is 17 residues long. V shed 7 bases, J shed 3 bases, and the junction held 13 bases outside the gene matches. Germline assignment: CDR1 LNHDA and CDR2 SQIVND (reference sequence). Full variable domain (remainder filled in from reference TRBV19 and TRBJ2-2): DGGITQSPKYLFRKEGQNVTLSCEQNLNHDAMYWYRQDPGQGLRLIYYSQIVNDFQKGDIAEGYSVSREKKESFPLTVTSAQKNPTAFYLCASTMPQGASDTGELFFGEGSRLTVL.

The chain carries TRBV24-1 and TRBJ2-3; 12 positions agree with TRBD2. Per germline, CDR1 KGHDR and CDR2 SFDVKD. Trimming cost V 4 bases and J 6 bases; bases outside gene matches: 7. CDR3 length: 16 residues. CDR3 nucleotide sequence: TGTGCCACCAGTGACCAACTAGCGGGGGGCCTCGATACGCAGTATTTT. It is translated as CATSDQLAGGLDTQYF.

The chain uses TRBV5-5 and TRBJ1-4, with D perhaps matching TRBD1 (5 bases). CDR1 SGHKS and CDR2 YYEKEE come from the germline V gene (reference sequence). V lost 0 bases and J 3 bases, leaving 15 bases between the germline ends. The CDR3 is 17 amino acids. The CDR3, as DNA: TGTGCCAGCAGCTTGGCCGGAACAGGTATCGCTAATGAAAAACTGTTTTTT. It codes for CASSLAGTGIANEKLFF.

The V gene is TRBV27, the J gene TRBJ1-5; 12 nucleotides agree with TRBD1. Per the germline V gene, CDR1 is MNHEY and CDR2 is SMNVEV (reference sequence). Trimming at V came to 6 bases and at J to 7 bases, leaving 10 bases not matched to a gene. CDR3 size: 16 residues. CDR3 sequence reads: CASSRRGQGALQPQHF. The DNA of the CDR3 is TGTGCCAGCAGCAGACGGGGACAGGGGGCCTTACAGCCCCAGCATTTT.

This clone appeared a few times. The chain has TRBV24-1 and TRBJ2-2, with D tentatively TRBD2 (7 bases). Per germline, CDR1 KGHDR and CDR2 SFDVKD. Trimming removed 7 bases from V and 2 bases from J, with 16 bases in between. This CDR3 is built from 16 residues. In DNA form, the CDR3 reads TGTGCCACCAGCATTAGGGGGGGAGTAAACACCGGGGAGCTGTTTTTT. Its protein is CATSIRGGVNTGELFF.

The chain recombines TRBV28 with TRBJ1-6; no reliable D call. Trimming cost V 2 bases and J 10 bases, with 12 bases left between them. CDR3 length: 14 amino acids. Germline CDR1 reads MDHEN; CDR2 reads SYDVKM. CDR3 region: CASSLVGGQSPLHF. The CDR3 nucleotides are TGTGCCAGCAGTTTAGTAGGAGGGCAATCACCCCTCCACTTT.

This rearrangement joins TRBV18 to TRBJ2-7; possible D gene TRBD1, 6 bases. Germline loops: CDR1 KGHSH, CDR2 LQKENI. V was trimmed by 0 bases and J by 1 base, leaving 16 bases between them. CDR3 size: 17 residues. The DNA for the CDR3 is TGTGCCAGCTCACCACCGGTGCAGGGGCCAACATCCTACGAGCAGTACTTC. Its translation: CASSPPVQGPTSYEQYF.

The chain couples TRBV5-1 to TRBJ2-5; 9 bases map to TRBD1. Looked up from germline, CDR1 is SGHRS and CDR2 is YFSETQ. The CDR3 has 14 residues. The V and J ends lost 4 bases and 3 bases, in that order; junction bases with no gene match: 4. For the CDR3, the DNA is TGCGCCAGCAGCCCGGGACAGGGAAAAGAGACCCAGTACTTC. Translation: CASSPGQGKETQYF.

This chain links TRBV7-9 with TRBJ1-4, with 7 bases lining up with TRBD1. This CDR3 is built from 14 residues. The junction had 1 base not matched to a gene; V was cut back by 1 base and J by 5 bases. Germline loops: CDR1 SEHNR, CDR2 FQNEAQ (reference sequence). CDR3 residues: CASSLVRGNEKLFF. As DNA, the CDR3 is TGTGCCAGCAGCTTAGTCAGGGGGAATGAAAAACTGTTTTTT.

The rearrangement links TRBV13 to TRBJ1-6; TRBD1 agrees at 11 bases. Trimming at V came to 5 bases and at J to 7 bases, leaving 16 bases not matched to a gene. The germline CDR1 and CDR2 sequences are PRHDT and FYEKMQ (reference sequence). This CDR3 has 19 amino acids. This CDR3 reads CASSPPGQGVGGRNSPLHF. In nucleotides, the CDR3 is TGTGCCAGCAGCCCCCCGGGACAGGGGGTGGGGGGGCGGAATTCACCCCTCCACTTT. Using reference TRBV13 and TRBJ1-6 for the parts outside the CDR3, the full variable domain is AAGVIQSPRHLIKEKRETATLKCYPIPRHDTVYWYQQGPGQDPQFLISFYEKMQSDKGSIPDRFSAQQFSDYHSELNMSSLELGDSALYFCASSPPGQGVGGRNSPLHFGNGTRLTVT.

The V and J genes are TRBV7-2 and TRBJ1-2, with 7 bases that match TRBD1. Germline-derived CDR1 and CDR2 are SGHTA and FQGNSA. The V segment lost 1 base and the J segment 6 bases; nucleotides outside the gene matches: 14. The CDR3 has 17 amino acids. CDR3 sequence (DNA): TGTGCCAGCAGCTTAGTTCCGGGACAGTATGCTTCGGATGGCTACACCTTC. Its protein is CASSLVPGQYASDGYTF.

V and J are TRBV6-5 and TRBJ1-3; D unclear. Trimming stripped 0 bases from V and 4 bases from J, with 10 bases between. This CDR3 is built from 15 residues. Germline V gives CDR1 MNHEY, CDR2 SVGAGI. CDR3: CASSYSMSVGNTIYF. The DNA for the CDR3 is TGTGCCAGCAGTTACTCGATGTCGGTCGGAAACACCATATATTTT.

The CDR3 loop reads CASPGQGAGTEAFF. CDR3 in DNA: TGTGCCAGCCCGGGACAGGGGGCAGGGACTGAAGCTTTCTTT. The rearrangement uses TRBV21-1 and TRBJ1-1; the tabulated D call, TRBD1, remains unverified against the DNA. TRBV21-1 is shown as a pseudogene. The CDR3 consists of 14 residues.

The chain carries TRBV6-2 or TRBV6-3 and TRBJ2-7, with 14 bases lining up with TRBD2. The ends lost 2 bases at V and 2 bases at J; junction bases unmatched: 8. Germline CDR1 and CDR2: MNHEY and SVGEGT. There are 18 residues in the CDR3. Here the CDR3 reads CASSYATSGGARAYEQYF. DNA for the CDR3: TGTGCCAGCAGTTACGCGACTAGCGGGGGGGCCAGGGCCTACGAGCAGTACTTC.

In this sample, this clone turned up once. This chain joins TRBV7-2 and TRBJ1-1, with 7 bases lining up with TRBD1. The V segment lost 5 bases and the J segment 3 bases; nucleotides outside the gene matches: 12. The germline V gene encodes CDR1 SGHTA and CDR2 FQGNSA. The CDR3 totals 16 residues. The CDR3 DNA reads TGTGCCAGCAGCACGCGATTGACAGGGTTGGACACTGAAGCTTTCTTT. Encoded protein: CASSTRLTGLDTEAFF.

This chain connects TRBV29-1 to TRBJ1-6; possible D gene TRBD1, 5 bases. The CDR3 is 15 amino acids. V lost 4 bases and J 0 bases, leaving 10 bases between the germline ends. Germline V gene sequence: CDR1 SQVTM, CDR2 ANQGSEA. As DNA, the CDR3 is TGCAGCGTTGGACCAGGGTCCTCCTATAATTCACCCCTCCACTTT. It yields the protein CSVGPGSSYNSPLHF.

The CDR3 coding sequence is TGTGCCAGCAGCTTACGACTAGCGACGTTTGAGACCCAGTACTTC. Amino acid sequence: CASSLRLATFETQYF. This chain uses TRBV11-2 with TRBJ2-5; TRBD2 matches 8 bases. With V trimmed by 2 bases and J by 5 bases, 7 bases remained unmatched. CDR1 SGHAT and CDR2 FQNNGV come from the germline V gene. The CDR3 length is 15 residues.

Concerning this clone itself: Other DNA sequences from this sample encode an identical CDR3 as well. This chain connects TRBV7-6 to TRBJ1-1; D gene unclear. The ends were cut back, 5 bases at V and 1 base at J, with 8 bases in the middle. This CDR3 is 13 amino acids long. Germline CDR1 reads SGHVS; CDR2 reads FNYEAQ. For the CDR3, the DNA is TGTGCCAGCAGCACCCAGGAGAACACTGAAGCTTTCTTT. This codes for CASSTQENTEAFF.

The CDR3 region has the DNA TGTGCCAGCAGTGAGGGGACTAGCTACCCAGATACGCAGTATTTT. Its translation is CASSEGTSYPDTQYF. The gene calls are TRBV2 and TRBJ2-3; 9 positions match TRBD2. V was clipped by 3 bases and J by 4 bases; unmatched bases: 5. Per the germline V gene, CDR1 is SNHLY and CDR2 is FYNNEI. The CDR3 sequence is 15 residues long.

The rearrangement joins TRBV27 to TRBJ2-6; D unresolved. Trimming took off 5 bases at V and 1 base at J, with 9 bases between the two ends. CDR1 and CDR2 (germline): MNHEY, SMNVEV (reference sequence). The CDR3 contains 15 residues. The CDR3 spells CASSPWRSGANVLTF. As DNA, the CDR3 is TGTGCCAGCAGTCCTTGGAGATCTGGGGCCAACGTCCTGACTTTC. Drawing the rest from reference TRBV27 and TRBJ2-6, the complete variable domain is EAQVTQNPRYLITVTGKKLTVTCSQNMNHEYMSWYRQDPGLGLRQIYYSMNVEVTDKGDVPEGYKVSRKEKRNFPLILESPSPNQTSLYFCASSPWRSGANVLTFGAGSRLTVL.

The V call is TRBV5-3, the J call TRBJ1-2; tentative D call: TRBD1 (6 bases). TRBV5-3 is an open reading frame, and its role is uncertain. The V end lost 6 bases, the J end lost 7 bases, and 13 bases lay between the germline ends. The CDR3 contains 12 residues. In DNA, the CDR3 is TGTGCCAGAAATCTGAACAGGGCTGGCTACACCTTC. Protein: CARNLNRAGYTF.

The CDR3 spells CASNYDRPLSGANVLTF. In DNA, the CDR3 is TGCGCCAGCAACTATGACAGGCCCCTCTCTGGGGCCAACGTCCTGACTTTC. The rearrangement uses TRBV5-1 and TRBJ2-6; D possibly corresponds to TRBD1 (6 bases). The V and J ends lost 6 bases and 0 bases respectively, with 16 bases between them. The CDR3 is made up of 17 amino acids. Per germline, CDR1 SGHRS and CDR2 YFSETQ.